The 14 T cell receptor beta chains listed next were all sequenced from one sample in a study of T-cell memory formation after mild COVID-19. TCRdb passed the 5' RACE reads through MiXCR, listing each CDR3 protein once. The repertoire consists of hundreds of thousands of distinct CDR3 sequences, with around 28% occurring once and the leading ten covering roughly 14%. The sample comprised PBMCs or a T cell subset sorted from them (not recorded which). The receptor source for this set is an adult woman who had mild COVID-19 (a few samples of this study predate the infection). Cell type and time point are not known.

The chain combines TRBV7-2 with TRBJ2-7, with 7 positions matching TRBD1. V gave up 3 bases and J gave up 5 bases; unmatched junction bases: 4. This CDR3 is built from 13 residues. Germline V gene lookup returns CDR1 SGHTA and CDR2 FQGNSA. The DNA for the CDR3 is TGTGCCAGCAGCTTCGACAGGGTCCACGAGCAGTACTTC. It encodes CASSFDRVHEQYF.

This chain links TRBV7-9 with TRBJ1-1, with no clear D. The CDR3 length is 12 residues. The V end was cut by 6 bases, the J end by 5 bases, with 10 bases between. Germline-derived CDR1 and CDR2 are SEHNR and FQNEAQ (reference sequence). The DNA of the CDR3 is TGTGCCAGCAGTTTTGGGGAGACTGAAGCTTTCTTT. Its translation: CASSFGETEAFF.

The rearrangement links TRBV7-2 to TRBJ1-6, with 7 nucleotides matching TRBD1. Germline CDR1 and CDR2: SGHTA and FQGNSA. The CDR3 is 13 amino acids. V lost 7 bases and J lost 8; bases outside the gene matches: 5. The CDR3 sequence: CASKRDRDSPLHF. The CDR3 nucleotides read TGTGCCAGCAAACGAGACAGGGATTCACCCCTCCACTTT.

The chain employs TRBV12-3 or TRBV12-4 and TRBJ1-1; D gene unclear. The germline V and J ends were trimmed by 6 bases and 4 bases, with 6 bases remaining between them. CDR3 length equals 11 residues. The CDR3: CASRSLTEAFF. The CDR3 bases are TGTGCCAGCAGGTCACTCACTGAAGCTTTCTTT.

This clonotype was picked up a small number of times. The chain uses TRBV7-8 and TRBJ2-7, with D possibly called TRBD1 or TRBD2 (6 bases each). Per germline, CDR1 SGHVS and CDR2 FQNEAQ. V was pared by 4 bases and J by 2 bases, with 15 bases between. The CDR3 loop spans 15 amino acids. The CDR3 reads CASSSGRQGTYEQYF. The CDR3 nucleotides read TGTGCCAGCAGCTCGGGGAGGCAGGGGACCTACGAGCAGTACTTC.

In its sample, this clonotype was seen a few times. The V gene is TRBV12-3 or TRBV12-4, the J gene TRBJ2-7; D might be TRBD2 (6 bases). V lost 7 bases, J lost 0 bases, and 13 bases lay in between. This CDR3 is built from 14 residues. CDR3 in amino acids: CASKEAGFSYEQYF. Written as DNA, the CDR3 is TGTGCCAGCAAGGAAGCGGGTTTCTCCTACGAGCAGTACTTC.

Only a few counts were recorded for this clonotype. The V call is TRBV29-1, the J call TRBJ2-1; D may be TRBD1 (6 bases). This CDR3 region has 14 residues. Trimming took 6 bases from V and 1 from J, leaving 13 bases between them. Germline assignment: CDR1 SQVTM and CDR2 ANQGSEA. As DNA, the CDR3 is TGCAGCGTCCCCAGGGGCGAATCCTACAATGAGCAGTTCTTC. It yields the protein CSVPRGESYNEQFF.

This clonotype was detected only a few times. The chain has TRBV28 and TRBJ2-2; D unresolved. V was cut by 7 bases and J by 0 bases, with 9 bases left in between. The germline gives CDR1 MDHEN, CDR2 SYDVKM. The CDR3 has 14 amino acids. CDR3: CASTLDPNTGELFF. DNA for the CDR3: TGTGCCAGCACCCTAGACCCGAACACCGGGGAGCTGTTTTTT. Drawing the rest from reference TRBV28 and TRBJ2-2, the complete variable domain is DVKVTQSSRYLVKRTGEKVFLECVQDMDHENMFWYRQDPGLGLRLIYFSYDVKMKEKGDIPEGYSVSREKKERFSLILESASTNQTSMYLCASTLDPNTGELFFGEGSRLTVL.

The chain joins TRBV7-9 to TRBJ2-3; tentative D call: TRBD2 (5 bases). With 5 bases removed from V and 2 bases from J, the gap between germline ends came to 11 bases. The CDR3 consists of 14 residues. Germline V CDR1 and CDR2: SEHNR, FQNEAQ (reference sequence). The CDR3 DNA follows: TGTGCCAGCAGCCCGAACGGGATCACAGATACGCAGTATTTT. It yields the protein CASSPNGITDTQYF.

A few counts support this clonotype. The rearrangement joins TRBV20-1 to TRBJ2-3; the D gene is possibly TRBD2 (6 bases). Germline V gene sequence: CDR1 DFQATT, CDR2 SNEGSKA (reference sequence). CDR3 length equals 16 residues. V was clipped by 3 bases and J by 3 bases, with 19 bases between them. CDR3 in DNA: TGCAGTGCTAGCAGGGAGCGGGCTTGGCCTACAGATACGCAGTATTTT. Translation: CSASRERAWPTDTQYF.

This clonotype has only a few counts. The V gene is TRBV4-2, the J gene TRBJ2-2; 12 nucleotides match TRBD2. Germline CDR1 and CDR2: LGHNA and YNFKEQ. This CDR3 region has 17 residues. V lost 4 bases, J lost 6 bases, and 9 bases stayed unmatched. CDR3: CASSPALRTSGAGELFF. The CDR3 DNA sequence: TGTGCCAGCAGCCCCGCGCTCAGGACTAGCGGGGCCGGGGAGCTGTTTTTT.

This clonotype was counted between two and nine times. This chain links TRBV3-1 with TRBJ2-7; D gene uncertain. Germline loops: CDR1 LGHDT, CDR2 YNNKEL (reference sequence). V lost 4 bases and J lost 2, with 12 bases in between. CDR3 length: 14 residues. In nucleotides, the CDR3 is TGTGCCAGCAGCCCGCGGAGACCCCCCTACGAGCAGTACTTC. It specifies CASSPRRPPYEQYF.

The V call is TRBV7-9, the J call TRBJ2-2; the match to TRBD2 covers 9 bases. Germline CDR1 SEHNR, CDR2 FQNEAQ (reference sequence). V shed 3 bases, J shed 0 bases, and the junction held 5 bases outside the gene matches. This CDR3 contains 17 residues. The CDR3 DNA sequence: TGTGCCAGCAGCTTGGGATTAGCGGGGGCGAACACCGGGGAGCTGTTTTTT. This codes for CASSLGLAGANTGELFF.

V usage is TRBV7-6 and J usage is TRBJ2-7; unclear D gene. The CDR3 totals 12 residues. V shed 3 bases and J shed 7 bases, with 10 bases lying between them. CDR1 and CDR2 from the germline V gene are SGHVS and FNYEAQ. For the CDR3, the DNA is TGTGCCAGCAGCTTTCTTGGGGAAGAGCAGTACTTC. This codes for CASSFLGEEQYF. The whole variable domain, filled in from reference TRBV7-6 and TRBJ2-7, reads GAGVSQSPRYKVTKRGQDVALRCDPISGHVSLYWYRQALGQGPEFLTYFNYEAQQDKSGLPNDRFSAERPEGSISTLTIQRTEQRDSAMYRCASSFLGEEQYFGPGTRLTVT.